This TCR beta chain emerged from a study of cytomegalovirus exposure and HLA in healthy donors (dated by TCRdb to 2016 to 2017). With regard to the full study: The roughly 670 repertoires of the first cohort and the roughly 120 validation repertoires were produced on the same platform, according to a later analysis. High-throughput TCR immunosequencing, statistical association of individual TCRs with disease status, and machine learning were combined to predict cytomegalovirus infection status. Besides the first cohort of more than 650 subjects, a separate validation cohort made up of some 110 different subjects was used. The study aimed to test whether signatures of past pathogen exposure could be identified by cataloging public T cell receptors.

The study at large found these results: In both the original and validation cohorts, the classifier was reported to diagnose cytomegalovirus status with high specificity and sensitivity. In vitro tests confirmed that a few of the cytomegalovirus-associated TCR beta chains recognize cytomegalovirus antigens. According to the authors, the approach could potentially be generalized to other disease states and immunological phenotypes. Most TCR sequences were seen in very few donors, while some public TCRs were found in many individuals. A later analysis found that TCRs clustered in the first cohort also tended to co-occur in the 95 to 150 validation repertoires, with approximately 93% of cluster scores above 0. The validation cohort had no HLA typing available for a later analysis, so co-occurrence within that cohort was assessed over all 130 or so repertoires. In the study, around 160 TCR beta chains were listed as associated with cytomegalovirus.

The donors were included in the validation cohort of 120 subjects, a group kept apart from the roughly 730-subject first cohort. To note about this clone: Its antigen is still unknown. No per-base quality is available; no much larger clone lies one base away.

CDR1 MNHEY and CDR2 SMNVEV are derived from the germline V gene (reference sequence). Trimming takes 1 base from V and 8 bases from J, and the germline ends sit 17 bases apart. CDR3 length: 15 amino acids, cysteine to phenylalanine. Of all the DNA, just the CDR3 is kept, 45 bases in frame from base 1. Library preparation employed the immunoSEQ multiplex PCR assay. Per the source publication's procedure: A statistical classification framework was built to diagnose cytomegalovirus status from the catalog of TCR beta chain sequences. As stored in TCRdb, this immuneACCESS dataset retains in-frame rearrangements with V and J assigned. A fraction of the clones does not appear; measured against another copy, unresolved V genes explain less than half of the discrepancy, and the remainder lacks a known reason. V and J calls and clone size come straight from that table; D and trimming were deduced from the DNA. The sample table shows 20,000 to 25,000 clones, and around 97% are seen once. The biggest ten clones account for about a tenth of the sample.

Here the chain combines TRBV27 and TRBJ1-2, and perhaps TRBD1 as D gene, on 6 matching bases. This receptor was obtained from a young man in good health and CMV-seropositive. The specimen was PBMCs. The bases read TGTGCCAGCAGTTTATTTCTTGGGACAACCGACGGCTACACCTTC. Its translation reads: CASSLFLGTTDGYTF.